This T cell receptor beta chain was obtained from a study of vaccination effects on CD4 cells after COVID-19. Study-wide results and limits: Substantial clonal contraction characterized both infection- and vaccine-induced clones late after vaccination.

Prior to sequencing, the ViraFEST assay stimulated PBMC with viral peptide pools, which expanded the antigen-specific CD4+ T cells. After less than 11 days in culture, the CD4+ T cells were isolated. The data were produced by immunoSEQ multiplex PCR, yet TCRdb's version contains in-frame clones alone and is incomplete. This table holds about 54,000 clones, roughly 76% found once. The CDR3 spans 14 residues. CDR1 and CDR2 (germline): SQVTM, ANQGSEA. The V gene end was trimmed by 4 bases and the J gene end by 7 bases; junction bases not matched to a gene: 7. This clone was observed once. No antigen is known for it.

The sequence was collected from a human donor who received a COVID-19 vaccine. This material consisted of CD4+ T cells from PBMCs cultured with HCoV-229E spike peptides, taken before COVID-19 vaccination. This rearrangement joins TRBV29-1 to TRBJ2-3; 11 nucleotides align to TRBD2. CDR3 nucleotide sequence: TGCAGCGTTGTGACTAGCGGGGTATTGAATACGCAGTATTTT. Protein sequence: CSVVTSGVLNTQYF.